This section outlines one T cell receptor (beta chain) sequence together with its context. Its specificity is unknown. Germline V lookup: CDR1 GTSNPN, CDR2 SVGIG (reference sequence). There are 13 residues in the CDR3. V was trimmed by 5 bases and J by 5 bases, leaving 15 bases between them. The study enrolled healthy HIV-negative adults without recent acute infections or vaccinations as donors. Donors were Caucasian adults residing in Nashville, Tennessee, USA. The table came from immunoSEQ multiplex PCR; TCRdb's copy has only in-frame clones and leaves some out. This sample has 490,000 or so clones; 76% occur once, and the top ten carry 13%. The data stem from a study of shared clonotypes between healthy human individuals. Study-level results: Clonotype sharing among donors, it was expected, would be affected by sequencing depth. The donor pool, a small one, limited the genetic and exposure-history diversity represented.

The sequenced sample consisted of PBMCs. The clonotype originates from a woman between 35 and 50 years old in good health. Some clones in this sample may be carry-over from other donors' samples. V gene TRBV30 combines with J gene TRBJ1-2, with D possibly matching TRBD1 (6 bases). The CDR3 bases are TGTGCCTGGGGGCCGGGCCAGGGGTATGGCTACACCTTC. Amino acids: CAWGPGQGYGYTF.